This TCR beta chain was sequenced during a study of blood T cell repertoires in COVID-19. The method was immunoSEQ multiplex PCR; TCRdb's version includes in-frame clones alone and lacks a portion of them. There are 100,000 or so clones in the sample; about 90% occur only once, and 3.5% to 4% lies in the top ten. With 5 bases removed from V and 5 bases from J, the gap between germline ends came to 12 bases. From germline, CDR1 is SQVTM and CDR2 ANQGSEA. The CDR3 length is 12 residues. The sequenced sample was peripheral blood. The origin of this receptor is a woman between 50 and 59 years old in a cohort sampled during active COVID-19. The chain joins TRBV29-1 to TRBJ1-1; tentatively, D is TRBD1 (6 bases). The CDR3 here is CSVTPGVTEAFF. CDR3 nucleotide sequence: TGCAGCGTTACCCCAGGGGTTACTGAAGCTTTCTTT.